These 22 T cell receptor beta chains share one sample of origin, sequenced in a study of CD8+ T cells in alopecia areata. RNA extraction was followed by reverse transcription into cDNA, which acted as the sequencing template. TCRdb's copy holds only in-frame clones and misses some; the assay was immunoSEQ multiplex PCR. Of 200,000 or so clones in the sample, about two fifths were seen once. Treatment specified: oral pan-JAK inhibitor, 5-10 mg twice daily. The sample in question was CD4+ T cells sorted from blood, obtained at approximately week 34, from a patient treated with tofacitinib. Receptor source: a human donor with alopecia areata.

V is TRBV5-1 and J is TRBJ2-3; D might be TRBD2 (5 bases). This CDR3 region has 14 residues. Looked up from germline, CDR1 is SGHRS and CDR2 is YFSETQ. Trimming stripped 0 bases from V and 4 bases from J, with 9 bases between. CDR3: CASSLGRSADTQYF. The CDR3 nucleotides read TGCGCCAGCAGCTTGGGGAGGAGCGCAGATACGCAGTATTTT.

The chain couples TRBV5-1 to TRBJ2-7; D might be TRBD2 (6 bases). From germline, CDR1 is SGHRS and CDR2 YFSETQ. Trimming took off 5 bases at V and 2 bases at J, with 20 bases between the two ends. CDR3 length: 16 residues. The CDR3 sequence is CASSPRGSGLAYEQYF. Written as DNA, the CDR3 is TGCGCCAGCAGTCCACGAGGGAGCGGGTTAGCCTACGAGCAGTACTTC.

This clone was detected only a few times. The chain uses TRBV5-1 and TRBJ1-4; the D is unclear. The CDR3 runs 14 residues. Trimming removed 4 bases at V and 3 bases at J, with 10 bases between. Germline lookup yields CDR1 SGHRS and CDR2 YFSETQ. CDR3 DNA sequence: TGCGCCAGCAGCGCGGGGAAGCCTAATGAAAAACTGTTTTTT. It encodes CASSAGKPNEKLFF.

The V and J genes are TRBV18 and TRBJ1-1; 12 bases match TRBD1. Germline CDR1 and CDR2: KGHSH and LQKENI. The CDR3 runs to 16 residues. The junction had 3 bases not matched to a gene; V was cut back by 4 bases and J by 0 bases. The CDR3 bases are TGTGCCAGCTCACTGGGACAGGGGGCCTTGAACACTGAAGCTTTCTTT. Protein: CASSLGQGALNTEAFF.

A single count supports this clone. The genes are TRBV19 and TRBJ2-7; the D call may be TRBD1 or TRBD2 (5 bases each). Germline assignment: CDR1 LNHDA and CDR2 SQIVND (reference sequence). CDR3 size: 16 residues. Trimming shortened V by 3 bases and J by 5 bases, and 20 bases separated the two germline ends. The CDR3 nucleotides read TGTGCCAGTAGTATCCTAAGCGGCGGTGGGGCCCACGAGCAGTACTTC. Translating gives CASSILSGGGAHEQYF.

The rearrangement joins TRBV9 to TRBJ2-1; 12 bases align to TRBD2. This CDR3 has 14 residues. CDR1 and CDR2 from the germline V gene are SGDLS and YYNGEE. The J segment lost 10 bases and the V segment lost 5 bases, leaving 7 bases of the junction unmatched. This chain's CDR3 is CASRRLAGVGEQFF. The CDR3 nucleotides are TGTGCCAGCAGGAGACTAGCGGGGGTCGGCGAGCAGTTCTTC.

This clone was seen a single time. The rearrangement uses TRBV18 and TRBJ2-2, with D possibly matching TRBD2 (5 bases). V lost 3 bases to trimming and J lost 7 bases, with 15 bases between them. The CDR3 length is 15 residues. Germline assignment: CDR1 KGHSH and CDR2 LQKENI. The CDR3 DNA reads as TGTGCCAGCTCACCGCAAGCGGCAGCTCACGGGGAGCTGTTTTTT. This translates into CASSPQAAAHGELFF. The variable domain in full, with the rest retrieved from reference TRBV18 and TRBJ2-2, is NAGVMQNPRHLVRRRGQEARLRCSPMKGHSHVYWYRQLPEEGLKFMVYLQKENIIDESGMPKERFSAEFPKEGPSILRIQQVVRGDSAAYFCASSPQAAAHGELFFGEGSRLTVL.

The chain has TRBV11-2 and TRBJ1-6; D call uncertain. The CDR3 runs to 16 residues. V was trimmed by 5 bases and J by 7 bases, leaving 18 bases between them. Germline CDR1 reads SGHAT; CDR2 reads FQNNGV. CDR3 region: CASSTMATGRNSPLHF. As DNA, the CDR3 is TGTGCCAGCAGCACGATGGCGACTGGGCGGAATTCACCCCTCCACTTT.

The V call is TRBV4-1, the J call TRBJ2-7, with unresolved D. Germline assignment: CDR1 MGHRA and CDR2 YSYEKL. The V end lost 4 bases, the J end lost 2 bases, and 12 bases lay between the germline ends. CDR3 size: 14 residues. The CDR3 region has the DNA TGCGCCAGCAGCCTATTGGAGCCTCCCTACGAGCAGTACTTC. Amino acids: CASSLLEPPYEQYF.

This clone was picked up one time. The rearrangement joins TRBV5-4 to TRBJ2-6; possible D gene TRBD2, 6 bases. CDR3 length: 14 amino acids. Trimming took 4 bases from V and 2 from J, leaving 7 bases between them. Germline loops: CDR1 SGHNT, CDR2 YYREEE (reference sequence). CDR3 sequence: CASSTGAGANVLTF. CDR3 nucleotides: TGTGCCAGCAGCACGGGGGCTGGGGCCAACGTCCTGACTTTC.

This clone appeared a single time. V and J are TRBV4-2 and TRBJ2-3; 13 bases align to TRBD2. Germline CDR1 is LGHNA and CDR2 is YNFKEQ. V lost 3 bases, J lost 2 bases, and 11 bases stayed unmatched. This CDR3 is 19 amino acids long. CDR3 in amino acids: CASSHPNAGTSGNTDTQYF. The DNA of the CDR3 is TGTGCCAGCAGCCATCCGAACGCCGGGACTAGCGGGAACACAGATACGCAGTATTTT.

This clone was detected only a few times. The chain is built from TRBV27 and TRBJ1-2; 7 bases are a match to TRBD1. The junction had 28 bases not matched to a gene; V was cut back by 8 bases and J by 7 bases. Germline V gene sequence: CDR1 MNHEY, CDR2 SMNVEV (reference sequence). The CDR3 is 19 amino acids. CDR3 sequence (DNA): TGTGCCAGCTCTCCAGAGTCGATTTGGGGACAGAGTCCCTCGGGTGGCTACACCTTC. The encoded protein is CASSPESIWGQSPSGGYTF.

This clone has a single count. The CDR3 region is CASSLRPGTSGVYTDTQYF. For the CDR3, the DNA is TGTGCCAGCAGCCTACGACCCGGGACTAGCGGGGTGTACACAGATACGCAGTATTTT. The rearrangement uses TRBV7-2 and TRBJ2-3, with 13 nucleotides matching TRBD2. CDR1 SGHTA and CDR2 FQGNSA come from the germline V gene. Trimming took 5 bases from V and 2 from J; bases not matched to a gene: 13. This CDR3 has 19 residues.

This clone turned up a few times. CDR3 protein: CATGGGIQETQYF. As DNA, the CDR3 is TGTGCCACCGGTGGGGGGATTCAAGAGACCCAGTACTTC. V and J are TRBV27 and TRBJ2-5; the D gene is possibly TRBD2 (6 bases). V lost 10 bases and J 2 bases, leaving 14 bases between the germline ends. The germline V gene has CDR1 MNHEY and CDR2 SMNVEV (reference sequence). The CDR3 covers 13 residues.

This clone was observed a few times. The chain joins TRBV29-1 to TRBJ1-5; 7 bases are a match to TRBD1. The CDR3 is 13 residues long. CDR1 and CDR2 from the germline V gene are SQVTM and ANQGSEA. With V trimmed by 4 bases and J by 7 bases, 7 bases remained unmatched. The CDR3 DNA reads TGCAGCGTTGCCGACGACAGGGACCAGCCCCAGCATTTT. This sequence encodes CSVADDRDQPQHF.

CDR3 region: CASSLTRSRGTQYF. The CDR3, as DNA: TGTGCCAGCAGCTTAACTCGCTCCCGGGGGACGCAGTATTTT. This chain links TRBV5-8 with TRBJ2-3; maybe TRBD2 (6 bases). This CDR3 is built from 14 residues. The germline V gene has CDR1 SGHTS and CDR2 YDEGEE. The V end lost 2 bases, the J end lost 9 bases, and 16 bases lay between the germline ends.

This chain connects TRBV6-6 to TRBJ1-1, with 7 positions matching TRBD1. Per germline, CDR1 MNHNY and CDR2 SVGAGI (reference sequence). This CDR3 region has 12 residues. With V trimmed by 6 bases and J by 4 bases, 2 bases remained unmatched. CDR3 sequence: CASSRQGTEAFF. CDR3 sequence (DNA): TGTGCCAGCAGCAGACAGGGCACTGAAGCTTTCTTT.

This clone was seen more than once but under ten times. Additional DNA sequences in this sample encode the identical CDR3. The rearrangement joins TRBV18 to TRBJ2-3; D is unresolved. The CDR3 has 14 amino acids. Trimming took off 3 bases at V and 1 base at J, with 8 bases between the two ends. The germline CDR1 and CDR2 sequences are KGHSH and LQKENI. The CDR3 DNA reads as TGTGCCAGCTCACCGCCCGCTCGCACAGATACGCAGTATTTT. It is translated as CASSPPARTDTQYF.

This clone was detected once. The chain has TRBV2 and TRBJ1-1; tentatively, D is TRBD1 (6 bases). CDR3 length: 14 residues. Germline CDR1 SNHLY, CDR2 FYNNEI. V lost 6 bases to trimming and J lost 1 base, with 12 bases between them. The CDR3 protein is CASSLGQKNTEAFF. The CDR3 DNA follows: TGTGCCAGCAGCTTAGGACAGAAGAACACTGAAGCTTTCTTT.

This clone was detected a few times. This chain uses TRBV5-1 with TRBJ1-1; D gene ambiguous. Germline V lookup: CDR1 SGHRS, CDR2 YFSETQ. Trimming left V 0 bases short and J 2 bases short, with 8 bases between. The CDR3 is made up of 14 amino acids. CDR3 DNA sequence: TGCGCCAGCAGCTTGGAAGGATTCAACACTGAAGCTTTCTTT. Its protein is CASSLEGFNTEAFF.

This clone turned up a few times. This chain links TRBV2 with TRBJ2-3, with a tentative D call TRBD1 (5 bases). Germline CDR1 SNHLY, CDR2 FYNNEI. This CDR3 region has 15 residues. V dropped 3 bases and J dropped 1 base, with 11 bases sitting between them. The DNA of the CDR3 is TGTGCCAGCAGTGACCAGGGAATTGGCACAGATACGCAGTATTTT. Its translation: CASSDQGIGTDTQYF.

The chain recombines TRBV6-5 with TRBJ1-1; D remains unclear. The CDR3 is 14 residues long. Trimming cost V 6 bases and J 1 base, with 12 bases left between them. In germline, CDR1 is MNHEY, CDR2 SVGAGI. CDR3 residues: CASRKDGKNTEAFF. CDR3 coding DNA: TGTGCCAGCAGAAAGGACGGGAAGAACACTGAAGCTTTCTTT.